This T cell receptor beta chain originates from a study of blood T cell repertoires in COVID-19. Germline V gene data show CDR1 as SGHAT and CDR2 as FQNNGV. The V gene lost 2 bases and the J gene lost 4 bases, with 17 bases spanning the gap. The CDR3 runs to 16 residues. Only in-frame clones appear in the TCRdb table, and some are missing; sequencing was by immunoSEQ multiplex PCR. The sample lists around 70,000 clones; 65% to 85% were seen once. V is TRBV11-2 and J is TRBJ1-1; D not resolved. The material sequenced was peripheral blood. This clonotype was obtained from a woman aged 55-69 years with acute or convalescent COVID-19. CDR3 coding DNA: TGTGCCAGCAGCTTATTTTGGGGAGGGAGGAGCACTGAAGCTTTCTTT. It encodes CASSLFWGGRSTEAFF.